A single T cell receptor beta chain is shown here with its context. This clone's antigen is unknown. One base away there is no much larger clone; base qualities are not given. The immunoSEQ Assay was the method used to sequence TCRbeta CDR3 regions. After extraction, genomic DNA underwent amplification by bias-controlled multiplex PCR, followed by high-throughput sequencing. The study's processing was this. To quantify the absolute abundance of each unique TCRbeta CDR3 region, sequences were collapsed and filtered. T cell fraction was estimated by normalization of TCRbeta template counts to usable DNA, with usable DNA being measured through amplification of reference genes present in all nucleated cells. Repertoire TCRs were annotated as SARS-CoV-2-specific when V gene, CDR3 amino acid sequence and J gene were exactly matched to a known reactive TCR set. The reference SARS-CoV-2 TCR set was obtained from MIRA and was filtered for enrichment in COVID-19-positive ImmuneCODE repertoires, whereby public or cross-reactive TCRs were removed. Based on the MIRA antigens, annotated TCRs were further analysed at the level of specific ORF or position within ORF. Breadth was defined as the number of annotated unique rearrangements divided by the total number of unique productive rearrangements, and depth was defined as the summed frequency of the annotated unique rearrangements. Two-sided Wilcoxon rank-sum tests were applied when comparing TCR breadth between groups. TCRdb stores this immuneACCESS table with in-frame sequences only. Part of the clones is absent; in the studies checked, under half of the shortfall reflects unresolved V genes, and no reason is known for the rest. The V and J calls and clone size come from that table; D and trimming were worked out from the DNA. For this sample there are hundreds of thousands of clones; about 90% appear just once. The biggest ten clones account for about 1.5% of the sample.

V is pared back by 3 bases and J by 5 bases, with 11 bases lying between the germline termini. The CDR3 numbers 13 residues from cysteine through phenylalanine. Only the CDR3 DNA stays, 39 bases, in frame from base 1. In the germline V gene, CDR1 corresponds to KGHSH and CDR2 to LQKENI. The treatment or condition label here, explained by the study, means: roughly 18 received Ad26.COV2.S at low or high dose, single or two shots; roughly five received placebo; per-sample allocation not given. Repertoires of vaccine and placebo recipients were sequenced from samples collected on day 63 after the first injection. In Cohort 1b, roughly 26 adults aged 18-55 years were enrolled at a single site in Boston, USA, between 29 July and 7 August 2020. As a vaccine, Ad26.COV2.S was a replication-incompetent adenovirus type 26 vector that expressed a prefusion-stabilized SARS-CoV-2 spike protein derived from the original Wuhan strain.

This specimen belongs to a study of Ad26.COV2.S vaccination and SARS-CoV-2 variants (dated by TCRdb to the early 2020s). Broadly, across the study: Vaccine-arm donors came from COV1001, a multicentre, randomized, double-blind, placebo-controlled phase I-IIa trial of Ad26.COV2.S in healthy adults. Ad26.COV2.S was administered intramuscularly at 5 x 10^10 or 1 x 10^11 viral particles, either as a single shot or as two shots given 56 days apart. TCRbeta repertoire sequencing served as the tool for gauging how specific and how broad the SARS-CoV-2-reactive T cell receptors were following Ad26.COV2.S vaccination. A total of around 32 samples were included in the TCR-sequenced set, comprising some 20 Ad26.COV2.S vaccine recipients, 5 placebo recipients and 8 SARS-CoV-2 convalescent individuals. Trial participants were randomized into five groups of five: low-dose or high-dose Ad26.COV2.S given once or twice, or placebo on both occasions. Blinding of investigators to trial group allocation was maintained during experiments and outcome assessment.

What the research found in general, with its limitations: After vaccination, spike-specific CD8+ and CD4+ T cell responses were reported to show substantial breadth. It was noted by the authors that total T cell responses may have been underestimated by the TCR breadth and depth analyses. Ad26.COV2.S recipients had higher spike-specific TCR breadth than placebo recipients (P = 0.0014). Vaccine and placebo recipients had comparable non-spike TCR breadth, which fits with the vaccine containing only spike. The study was not powered for comparison of responses between vaccine doses or regimens.

The specimen comprised peripheral blood, sampled in a trial of Ad26.COV2.S vaccine versus placebo. The source of this sequence is a person aged 18 to 59 who received the Ad26.COV2.S COVID-19 vaccine or a placebo. The chain links TRBV18 with TRBJ2-7; a tentative D match to TRBD2 spans 5 bases. The CDR3 protein sequence reads: CASSPGLSDEQYF. The nucleotides read TGTGCCAGCTCACCCGGACTCTCTGACGAGCAGTACTTC.